The entry below gives a single TCR beta chain sequence along with its context. Germline CDR1 is DFQATT and CDR2 is SNEGSKA (reference sequence). Trimming pared 5 bases from V and 5 bases from J, leaving 7 bases between. CDR3 size: 11 residues. This specimen comes from a study of CD8 T cells in Susac syndrome. Reverse transcription of 0.5 to 1 ug RNA was performed with random hexamers. TCRdb re-called the immunoSEQ multiplex PCR reads through MiXCR, storing one row per CDR3 protein. The table shows about 120,000 distinct CDR3 sequences, with 95% to 96% occurring only once. This TCR came from a human donor with Susac syndrome. V is TRBV20-1 and J is TRBJ2-1; no reliable D call. The specimen was CD4+ T cells from PBMCs. The CDR3 DNA sequence: TGCAGTGCTCGGTCGGACAATGAGCAGTTCTTC. Translation gives CSARSDNEQFF.